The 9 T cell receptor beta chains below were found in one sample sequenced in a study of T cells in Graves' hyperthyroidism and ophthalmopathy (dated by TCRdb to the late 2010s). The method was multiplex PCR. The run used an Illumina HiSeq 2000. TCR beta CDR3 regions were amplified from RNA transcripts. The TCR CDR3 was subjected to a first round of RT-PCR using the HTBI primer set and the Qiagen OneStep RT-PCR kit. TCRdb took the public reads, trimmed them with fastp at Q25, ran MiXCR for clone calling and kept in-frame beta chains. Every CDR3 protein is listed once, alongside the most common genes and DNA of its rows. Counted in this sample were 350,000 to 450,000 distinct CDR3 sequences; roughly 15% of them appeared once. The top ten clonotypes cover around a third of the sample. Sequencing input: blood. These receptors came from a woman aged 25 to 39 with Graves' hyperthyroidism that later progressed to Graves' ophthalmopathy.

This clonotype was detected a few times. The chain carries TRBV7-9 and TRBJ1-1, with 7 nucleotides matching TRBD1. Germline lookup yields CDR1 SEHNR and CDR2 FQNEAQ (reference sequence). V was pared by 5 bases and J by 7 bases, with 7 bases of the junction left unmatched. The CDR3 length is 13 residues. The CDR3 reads CASSQKGAIEAFF. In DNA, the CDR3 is TGTGCCAGCAGCCAAAAGGGGGCGATTGAAGCTTTCTTT.

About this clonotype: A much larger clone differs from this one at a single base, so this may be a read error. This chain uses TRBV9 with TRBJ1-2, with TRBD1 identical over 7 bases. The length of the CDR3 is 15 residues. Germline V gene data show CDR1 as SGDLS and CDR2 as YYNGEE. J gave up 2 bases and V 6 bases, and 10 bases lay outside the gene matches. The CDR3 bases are TGTGCCAGCATCGCCGACAGGGACGGGAACTATGGCTACACCTTC. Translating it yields CASIADRDGNYGYTF. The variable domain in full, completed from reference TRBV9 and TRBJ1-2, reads DSGVTQTPKHLITATGQRVTLRCSPRSGDLSVYWYQQSLDQGLQFLIQYYNGEERAKGNILERFSAQQFPDLHSELNLSSLELGDSALYFCASIADRDGNYGYTFGSGTRLTVV.

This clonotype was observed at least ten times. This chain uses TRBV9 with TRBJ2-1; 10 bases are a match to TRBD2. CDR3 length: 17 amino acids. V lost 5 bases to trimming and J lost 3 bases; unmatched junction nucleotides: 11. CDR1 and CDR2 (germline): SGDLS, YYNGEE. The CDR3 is CASSLNPSGRNYNEQFF. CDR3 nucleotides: TGTGCCAGCAGTCTAAACCCTAGCGGGAGAAACTACAATGAGCAGTTCTTC.

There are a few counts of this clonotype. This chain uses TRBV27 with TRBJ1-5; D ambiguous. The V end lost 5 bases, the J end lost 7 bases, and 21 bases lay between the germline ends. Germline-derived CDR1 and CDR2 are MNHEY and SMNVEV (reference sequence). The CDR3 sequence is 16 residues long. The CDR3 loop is CASSLRPGLIEQPQHF. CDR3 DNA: TGTGCCAGCAGTCTAAGGCCAGGACTTATCGAACAGCCCCAGCATTTT.

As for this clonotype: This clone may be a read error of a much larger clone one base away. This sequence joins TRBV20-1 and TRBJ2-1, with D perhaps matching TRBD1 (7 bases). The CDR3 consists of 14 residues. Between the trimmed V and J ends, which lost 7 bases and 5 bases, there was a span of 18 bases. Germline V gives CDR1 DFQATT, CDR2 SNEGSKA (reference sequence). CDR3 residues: CSVLRGVRHNEQFF. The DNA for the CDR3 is TGCAGTGTTCTCAGGGGGGTACGGCACAATGAGCAGTTCTTC.

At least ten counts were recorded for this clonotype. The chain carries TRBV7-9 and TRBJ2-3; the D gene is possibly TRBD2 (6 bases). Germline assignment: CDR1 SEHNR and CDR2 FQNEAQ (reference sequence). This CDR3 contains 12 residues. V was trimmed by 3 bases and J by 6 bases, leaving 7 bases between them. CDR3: CASSFAGDTQYF. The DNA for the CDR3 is TGTGCCAGCAGCTTTGCGGGGGATACGCAGTATTTT.

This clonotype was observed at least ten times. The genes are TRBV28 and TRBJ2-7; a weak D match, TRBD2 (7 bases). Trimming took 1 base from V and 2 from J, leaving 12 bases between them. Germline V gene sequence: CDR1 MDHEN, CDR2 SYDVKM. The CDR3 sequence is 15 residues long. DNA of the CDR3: TGTGCCAGCAGTTTATACCTCGGGGGGCCCTACGAGCAGTACTTC. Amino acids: CASSLYLGGPYEQYF. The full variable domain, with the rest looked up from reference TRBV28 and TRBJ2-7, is DVKVTQSSRYLVKRTGEKVFLECVQDMDHENMFWYRQDPGLGLRLIYFSYDVKMKEKGDIPEGYSVSREKKERFSLILESASTNQTSMYLCASSLYLGGPYEQYFGPGTRLTVT.

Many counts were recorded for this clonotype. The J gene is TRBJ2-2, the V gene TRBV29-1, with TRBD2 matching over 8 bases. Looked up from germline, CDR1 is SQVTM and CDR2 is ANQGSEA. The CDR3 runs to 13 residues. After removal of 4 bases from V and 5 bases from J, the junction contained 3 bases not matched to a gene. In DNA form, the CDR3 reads TGCAGCGTTGGACTAGCGAGGACCGGGGAGCTGTTTTTT. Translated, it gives CSVGLARTGELFF.

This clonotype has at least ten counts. The CDR3 here is CASSPGAGYYPTLHF. In DNA form, the CDR3 reads TGTGCCAGCTCCCCAGGGGCAGGGTATTACCCTACCCTCCACTTT. The chain is built from TRBV6-1 and TRBJ1-6, with a weak D call TRBD1 (6 bases). CDR1 MNHNS and CDR2 SASEGT come from the germline V gene. The germline V and J ends were trimmed by 8 bases and 14 bases, with 25 bases remaining between them. The CDR3 is 15 residues long.